This T cell receptor beta chain was sequenced for a study of identical twins. Notes on the study in general: There were fewer insertions in abundant cord blood beta clonotypes, but memory repertoires showed no such pattern. The study found weaker excess twin sharing in beta out-of-frame sequences.

Germline V gene data show CDR1 as SEHNR and CDR2 as FQNEAQ (reference sequence). The CDR3 length is 17 residues. J lost 6 bases, V lost 5 bases, and 9 bases had no gene match. Unique molecular identifiers were present on cDNA, and template switching added a universal primer site. TCRdb independently ran MiXCR on the 5' RACE reads; one entry per CDR3 protein. The sample includes 300,000 to 400,000 distinct CDR3 sequences, 9% to 15% of them seen just once. This clonotype has more than one count but fewer than ten. Its antigen is unidentified. This same sample was also taken into another study, of yellow fever vaccine responses in identical twins. That paper notes: Twin vaccine T cell responses reportedly seemed partly convergent, partly personalized.

The chain is built from TRBV7-9 and TRBJ2-3; 15 bases agree with TRBD2. This sequence was found in a woman aged 18-29 years in good health. The sequencing sample was made of CD8+ T cells sorted from blood. Here the CDR3 reads CASSGRTSGGASDTQYF. In DNA form, the CDR3 reads TGTGCCAGCAGCGGACGGACTAGCGGGGGGGCGTCTGATACGCAGTATTTT.